A single sample is the source of the 19 T cell receptor beta chains below, sequenced in a study of CD8 T cells in Susac syndrome (dated by TCRdb to between 2018 and 2020). Libraries were built with the immunoSEQ multiplex PCR assay. RNA was extracted with the RNeasy kit and about 0.45 to 1 ug was reverse transcribed using random hexamers. TCRdb reprocessed the public reads (quality trimming at Q25 with fastp, clone calling with MiXCR) and kept in-frame beta chains. All rows with the same CDR3 protein become a single entry with the most common DNA and genes. The sample table shows about 71,000 distinct CDR3 sequences, and 93% are seen once. The ten largest account for roughly 0.16% of the sample. The sample was CD4+ T cells from PBMCs. The source is a human donor with Susac syndrome.

CDR3 in amino acids: CASSLVLTVGTGELFF. The CDR3 nucleotides read TGTGCCAGCAGCTTAGTGCTTACGGTTGGGACCGGGGAGCTGTTTTTT. V gene TRBV11-2 combines with J gene TRBJ2-2, with D unclear. Germline CDR1 reads SGHAT; CDR2 reads FQNNGV. The V gene lost 1 base and the J gene lost 5 bases, with 14 bases spanning the gap. The CDR3 loop spans 16 amino acids.

The chain carries TRBV13 and TRBJ2-3; 8 positions match TRBD2. The CDR3 spans 15 residues. CDR1 is PRHDT, CDR2 FYEKMQ, per germline (reference sequence). The V segment lost 3 bases and the J segment 3 bases; nucleotides outside the gene matches: 5. CDR3 residues: CASSFMTSDTDTQYF. CDR3 coding DNA: TGTGCCAGCAGCTTTATGACTAGCGATACAGATACGCAGTATTTT.

The V call is TRBV5-4, the J call TRBJ2-3; D gene ambiguous. This CDR3 contains 14 residues. The V end was cut by 0 bases, the J end by 2 bases, with 7 bases between. Germline CDR1 is SGHNT and CDR2 is YYREEE (reference sequence). The CDR3 sequence is CASSLGADTDTQYF. CDR3 nucleotide sequence: TGTGCCAGCAGCTTGGGCGCAGACACAGATACGCAGTATTTT.

V gene TRBV20-1 combines with J gene TRBJ1-2; D gene unclear. Trimming took 3 bases from V and 7 from J, leaving 12 bases between them. This CDR3 region has 12 residues. The germline gives CDR1 DFQATT, CDR2 SNEGSKA (reference sequence). The CDR3 sequence is CSASEGTRGYTF. The CDR3 bases are TGCAGTGCTAGTGAAGGTACGCGTGGCTACACCTTC.

The rearrangement uses TRBV6-6 and TRBJ1-1, with 7 bases matching TRBD1. Trimming cost V 4 bases and J 4 bases; bases outside gene matches: 3. CDR3 length: 13 amino acids. The germline V gene has CDR1 MNHNY and CDR2 SVGAGI (reference sequence). This chain's CDR3 is CASSSDRATEAFF. CDR3 nucleotides: TGTGCCAGCAGTTCCGACAGGGCCACTGAAGCTTTCTTT.

The rearrangement uses TRBV6-1 and TRBJ2-5; no definite D call. This CDR3 contains 16 residues. V lost 6 bases and J lost 0, with 17 bases in between. Germline V gene data show CDR1 as MNHNS and CDR2 as SASEGT. The CDR3 protein is CASSLFPLRYQETQYF. The CDR3 DNA follows: TGTGCCAGCAGCCTCTTCCCCCTGAGGTACCAAGAGACCCAGTACTTC.

This chain links TRBV3-1 with TRBJ2-5; a weak D match, TRBD1 (6 bases). Trimming took 5 bases from V and 3 from J, leaving 10 bases between them. The CDR3 sequence is 13 residues long. The germline gives CDR1 LGHDT, CDR2 YNNKEL (reference sequence). The chain's CDR3 is CASSSPGEETQYF. The CDR3 DNA sequence: TGTGCCAGCAGCTCCCCAGGGGAAGAGACCCAGTACTTC.

The genes are TRBV5-1 and TRBJ1-2; D call uncertain. V was cut by 3 bases and J by 3 bases, with 9 bases left in between. CDR3 length: 13 amino acids. Germline V gene data show CDR1 as SGHRS and CDR2 as YFSETQ. The CDR3 sequence is CASSSDGDYGYTF. In DNA, the CDR3 is TGCGCCAGCAGCTCGGACGGGGACTATGGCTACACCTTC.

The gene calls are TRBV5-1 and TRBJ2-2; D perhaps matches TRBD1 (7 bases). V was pared by 0 bases and J by 3 bases, with 9 bases between. The germline V gene has CDR1 SGHRS and CDR2 YFSETQ. The CDR3 totals 15 residues. The CDR3: CASSLGRGDTGELFF. Written as DNA, the CDR3 is TGCGCCAGCAGCTTGGGCAGGGGGGACACCGGGGAGCTGTTTTTT.

The chain recombines TRBV11-3 with TRBJ2-4; D is unresolved. Germline V CDR1 and CDR2: SGHNT, YENEEA. The CDR3 is made up of 16 amino acids. V shed 7 bases and J shed 0 bases, with 16 bases lying between them. The CDR3 here is CASTPISKLAKNIQYF. The CDR3 DNA reads as TGTGCCAGCACTCCCATTAGCAAGCTAGCCAAAAACATTCAGTACTTC. Variable domain in full (rest from reference TRBV11-3 and TRBJ2-4): EAGVVQSPRYKIIEKKQPVAFWCNPISGHNTLYWYLQNLGQGPELLIRYENEEAVDDSQLPKDRFSAERLKGVDSTLKIQPAELGDSAVYLCASTPISKLAKNIQYFGAGTRLSVL.

The chain employs TRBV5-1 and TRBJ1-2; 9 bases match TRBD1. Losses at the gene ends were 0 bases for V and 3 bases for J; bases not matched to a gene: 6. Germline V gene sequence: CDR1 SGHRS, CDR2 YFSETQ. The CDR3 consists of 16 residues. The CDR3 reads CASSLAGGQGHYGYTF. The CDR3 bases are TGCGCCAGCAGCTTGGCCGGGGGACAGGGTCACTATGGCTACACCTTC.

This chain joins TRBV20-1 and TRBJ1-1, with 9 bases aligning to TRBD1. V lost 5 bases to trimming and J lost 0 bases; unmatched junction nucleotides: 7. Per germline, CDR1 DFQATT and CDR2 SNEGSKA (reference sequence). The CDR3 loop spans 15 amino acids. Here the CDR3 DNA reads TGCAGTGCTGCTTACGGGACAGGGTTGAACACTGAAGCTTTCTTT. The encoded protein is CSAAYGTGLNTEAFF.

The chain has TRBV20-1 and TRBJ1-2; D is undetermined. Trimming took off 8 bases at V and 1 base at J, with 17 bases between the two ends. The germline V gene encodes CDR1 DFQATT and CDR2 SNEGSKA (reference sequence). The CDR3 covers 14 residues. CDR3 amino acids: CSSSAKVFNYGYTF. CDR3 nucleotide sequence: TGCAGTTCCTCCGCGAAGGTCTTTAACTATGGCTACACCTTC.

The rearrangement uses TRBV20-1 and TRBJ2-7; D is uncertain. V lost 2 bases and J 2 bases, leaving 25 bases between the germline ends. Germline V gene sequence: CDR1 DFQATT, CDR2 SNEGSKA (reference sequence). The CDR3 runs to 18 residues. The CDR3 DNA reads as TGCAGTGCTAGATTCTACAGAGCGTCAATTCTATCTACCTACGAGCAGTACTTC. Its translation is CSARFYRASILSTYEQYF.

This chain uses TRBV2 with TRBJ2-5; no definite D call. Germline V CDR1 and CDR2: SNHLY, FYNNEI. V gave up 6 bases and J gave up 4 bases, with 6 bases separating them. This CDR3 comprises 11 residues. CDR3 region: CASSNTETQYF. The DNA for the CDR3 is TGTGCCAGCAGCAATACAGAGACCCAGTACTTC. The complete variable domain, with remaining parts taken from reference TRBV2 and TRBJ2-5, reads EPEVTQTPSHQVTQMGQEVILRCVPISNHLYFYWYRQILGQKVEFLVSFYNNEISEKSEIFDDQFSVERPDGSNFTLKIRSTKLEDSAMYFCASSNTETQYFGPGTRLLVL.

The V call is TRBV13, the J call TRBJ1-2, with 8 bases identical to TRBD1. The CDR3 sequence is 16 residues long. V lost 6 bases to trimming and J lost 2 bases; unmatched junction nucleotides: 11. Germline CDR1 and CDR2: PRHDT and FYEKMQ (reference sequence). CDR3 coding DNA: TGTGCCAGCAGTTTTTTACCTCAGGGGGCCAACTATGGCTACACCTTC. Its protein product is CASSFLPQGANYGYTF.

The V gene is TRBV7-3, the J gene TRBJ1-2; 8 bases align to TRBD1. V lost 5 bases and J lost 2; bases outside the gene matches: 13. Germline V gene sequence: CDR1 SGHTA, CDR2 FQGTGA. The CDR3 loop spans 17 amino acids. The CDR3 is CASSPSGTGPSNYGYTF. The CDR3 nucleotides read TGTGCCAGCAGCCCCTCCGGGACAGGCCCATCCAACTATGGCTACACCTTC.

The chain employs TRBV7-2 and TRBJ2-7; D might be TRBD2 (7 bases). Between the trimmed V and J ends, which lost 5 bases and 0 bases, there was a span of 17 bases. The V gene's germline CDR1 is SGHTA and CDR2 FQGNSA. This CDR3 is 16 amino acids long. Here the CDR3 reads CASSPSAGALSYEQYF. The CDR3 DNA sequence: TGTGCCAGCAGCCCCAGCGCGGGGGCGCTCTCCTACGAGCAGTACTTC.

The chain links TRBV7-2 to TRBJ2-2; 12 bases line up with TRBD2. Unmatched junction bases numbered 10, after V lost 5 bases and J lost 6 bases. The CDR3 has 17 residues. CDR1 and CDR2 (germline): SGHTA, FQGNSA. As DNA, the CDR3 is TGTGCCAGCAGCCCAGCGGCTAGCGGGGGGGCCCCCGGGGAGCTGTTTTTT. This encodes CASSPAASGGAPGELFF.